This T cell receptor beta chain stems from a study of T cell responses to AZD1222 COVID-19 vaccine (dated by TCRdb to about 2021). As for the study more broadly: AZD1222 recipients with second doses at about 4 weeks or about 12 weeks were pooled, because spike-specific TCR depth and breadth did not differ between schedules. A total of approximately 230 trial participants underwent TCR sequencing, of whom around 200 received two doses of AZD1222 and about 25 received two doses of the MenACWY control vaccine. Trial participants were enrolled into age subgroups of 18-55, 56-69 and 70-plus years, which contained about 160, 30 and 59 TCR-sequenced participants, respectively.

CDR1 and CDR2 are read off the germline V gene (reference sequence) as SGHKS and YYEKEE. Relative to germline, V is missing 4 bases and J is missing 5 bases, with 9 bases of the junction outside any gene match. There are 15 amino acids in the CDR3, from cysteine to phenylalanine inclusive. Only the CDR3 DNA stays, 45 bases, in frame from base 1. A remark on this clone: The antigen it binds to is not known. The sample holds no much larger clone one base away, and base qualities are not on file.

The CDR3 regions of human TCRbeta chains were subjected to immunosequencing. The study's own analysis went as follows. TCRs in the repertoires were compared against a reference library of SARS-CoV-2-specific TCRs that had been generated with the MIRA antigen-specificity platform. Breadth meant the fraction of unique TCRs that were SARS-CoV-2-associated, whereas depth meant the fraction of total T cells that were SARS-CoV-2-associated. Each spike-specific TCR was assigned to its reactive spike region and to a CD4 or CD8 class using the MIRA data. Log10-transformed breadth and depth values were compared by one-way ANOVA with Sidak's multiple comparisons tests. Sourced from immuneACCESS, this table was stored by TCRdb with only in-frame sequences that have V and J called. A share of the clones is absent; for the studies checked, an unresolved V gene accounts for under half, and the remainder has no known explanation. From that table come the V and J calls and clone size; the DNA was used to work out D and trimming. This sample comprises 100,000 or so clones, roughly nine tenths of them detected only once. The top ten hold approximately 1.2% of the sample.

Overall study results and their limits: Because no day 14 peak-response samples were available, the repertoires could be characterized only after the peak T cell response. Conclusions about previously exposed vaccinees are limited, since just a handful of AZD1222 recipients were seropositive for SARS-CoV-2 at baseline. After two AZD1222 doses, both the breadth and the depth of spike-specific TCRs were significantly higher than at day 0 and than in MenACWY recipients. The vaccine-associated CD4 TCRs covered the entire spike protein, and the dominant responses fell in regions 160-218 and 743-854. Participants were mostly white British, with more females than males. The authors suggested clonal diversity may have been underestimated. The 56-69-year group was small, and its depth increase did not reach significance, likely because of low power. Reportedly, almost half of the unique spike-specific TCRs recognized epitopes lying outside the regions that are mutated in the B.1.351 and B.1.1.7 variants.

The label giving this sample's time point can be read as: baseline before first vaccination. Samples from vaccinated people were obtained from the UK trials COV001 and COV002, which included a single-blind randomized controlled phase 2/3 trial of AZD1222 (ChAdOx1 nCoV-19) in healthy adults. For TCRbeta chain sequencing, PBMC samples from trial participants were taken at day 0 and at day 28 after the second dose. This TCR was recovered from an adult in good health. Sequences were derived from peripheral blood, sampled on day 0 of AZD1222 vaccination. Recombination joined TRBV5-5 with TRBJ2-5, and 9 junctional nucleotides match TRBD1. The encoded CDR3 is CASSVTGGTGETQYF. The DNA sequence is given as TGTGCCAGCAGCGTAACAGGGGGCACCGGGGAGACCCAGTACTTC.